The 18 T cell receptor beta chains reported below all come from one sample, sequenced in a study of T-cell memory formation after mild COVID-19. TCRdb itself ran the 5' RACE reads through MiXCR, one entry per CDR3 protein. The table has a few hundred thousand distinct CDR3 sequences, just under 20% seen once. The specimen sequenced was PBMCs or a T cell subset sorted from them (not recorded which). The receptors here all came from a man aged 18 to 30 who had mild COVID-19 (a few samples of this study predate the infection). Cell type and time point are not known.

The sample holds a few counts of this clonotype. This chain connects TRBV2 to TRBJ1-6, with a tentative D call TRBD1 (5 bases). With 6 bases removed from V and 6 bases from J, the gap between germline ends came to 15 bases. The CDR3 extends over 15 amino acids. CDR1 is SNHLY, CDR2 FYNNEI, per germline. The CDR3 here is CASSSGTASNSPLHF. The DNA of the CDR3 is TGTGCCAGCAGCTCCGGGACGGCTAGTAATTCACCCCTCCACTTT. Based on the CDR3 plus reference TRBV2 and TRBJ1-6, the full variable domain is EPEVTQTPSHQVTQMGQEVILRCVPISNHLYFYWYRQILGQKVEFLVSFYNNEISEKSEIFDDQFSVERPDGSNFTLKIRSTKLEDSAMYFCASSSGTASNSPLHFGNGTRLTVT.

In this sample, this clonotype turned up many times. The chain links TRBV29-1 to TRBJ2-1; D is unresolved. The germline V gene encodes CDR1 SQVTM and CDR2 ANQGSEA. CDR3 length: 11 amino acids. V was cut by 3 bases and J by 6 bases, with 6 bases left in between. The CDR3 DNA reads TGCAGCGTTGAGTCAGCCAATGAGCAGTTCTTC. It translates to CSVESANEQFF.

This clonotype was recorded a few times. The gene calls are TRBV12-3 or TRBV12-4 and TRBJ2-1; TRBD2 might be the D (6 bases). The V and J ends lost 9 bases and 1 base respectively, with 13 bases between them. CDR3 length equals 14 residues. DNA for the CDR3: TGTGCCAGTGATTCTCGGGGGTCCTACAATGAGCAGTTCTTC. The encoded protein is CASDSRGSYNEQFF.

With regard to this clonotype: No DNA is shown, since the ends of the CDR3 on it are uncertain; the CDR3 is the one TCRdb lists. J is TRBJ1-1 and V is TRBV10-3; TRBD1 was called by the table and not checked on the DNA. Per the germline V gene, CDR1 is ENHRY and CDR2 is SYGVKD. The CDR3 contains 14 residues when both ends are counted. This CDR3 is CAISTSGQNTEAFF.

This clonotype was counted at least ten times. V gene TRBV7-2 combines with J gene TRBJ2-3; 12 bases match TRBD2. In germline, CDR1 is SGHTA, CDR2 FQGNSA. The CDR3 is 16 amino acids. Trimming removed 4 bases from V and 1 base from J; junction bases left unmatched: 3. CDR3 DNA: TGTGCCAGCAGCTCTCGACTAGCGGGGGGCACAGATACGCAGTATTTT. Protein sequence: CASSSRLAGGTDTQYF.

This clonotype was seen more than once but under ten times. The chain couples TRBV6-5 to TRBJ2-2; possible D gene TRBD2, 7 bases. In germline, CDR1 is MNHEY, CDR2 SVGAGI. Trimming shortened V by 10 bases and J by 1 base, and 22 bases separated the two germline ends. The CDR3 is made up of 17 amino acids. For the CDR3, the DNA is TGTGCCACCCAAAGTCGCGGGGGCGATAAGAACACCGGGGAGCTGTTTTTT. Protein sequence: CATQSRGGDKNTGELFF.

The rearrangement joins TRBV4-1 to TRBJ2-3, with no clear D. V dropped 3 bases and J dropped 6 bases, with 7 bases sitting between them. Germline-derived CDR1 and CDR2 are MGHRA and YSYEKL. This CDR3 contains 12 residues. CDR3 amino acids: CASSHRPDTQYF. CDR3 DNA sequence: TGCGCCAGCAGCCACAGACCGGATACGCAGTATTTT.

V and J are TRBV20-1 and TRBJ2-7, with TRBD1 matching over 12 bases. Germline CDR1 DFQATT, CDR2 SNEGSKA (reference sequence). This CDR3 comprises 16 residues. The V and J ends lost 5 bases and 5 bases, in that order; junction bases with no gene match: 13. The CDR3 loop reads CSAWGQGAVIGNEQYF. The CDR3 DNA reads TGCAGTGCTTGGGGACAGGGGGCAGTGATTGGCAACGAGCAGTACTTC.

This clonotype was picked up many times. The V gene is TRBV2, the J gene TRBJ2-7; D is unresolved. CDR3 length: 13 residues. Germline assignment: CDR1 SNHLY and CDR2 FYNNEI. The germline V and J ends were trimmed by 3 bases and 5 bases, with 11 bases remaining between them. This chain's CDR3 is CASSEPFEDEQYF. In DNA, the CDR3 is TGTGCCAGCAGTGAGCCCTTCGAGGACGAGCAGTACTTC.

This clonotype was detected only a few times. The chain combines TRBV4-2 with TRBJ1-1; D remains unclear. V was shortened by 0 bases and J by 1 base, with 9 bases between the two germline ends. The CDR3 loop spans 15 amino acids. Germline lookup yields CDR1 LGHNA and CDR2 YNFKEQ. The CDR3 protein is CASSQDVGSNTEAFF. The CDR3 region has the DNA TGTGCCAGCAGCCAAGATGTAGGGTCGAACACTGAAGCTTTCTTT.

The rearrangement joins TRBV3-1 to TRBJ1-6; D not resolved. From germline, CDR1 is LGHDT and CDR2 YNNKEL (reference sequence). CDR3 size: 14 residues. Trimming removed 4 bases at V and 7 bases at J, with 11 bases between. DNA of the CDR3: TGTGCCAGCAGCCCGAACCCGGGCAATTCACCCCTCCACTTT. Protein product: CASSPNPGNSPLHF. Full variable domain (outside the CDR3, taken from reference TRBV3-1 and TRBJ1-6): DTAVSQTPKYLVTQMGNDKSIKCEQNLGHDTMYWYKQDSKKFLKIMFSYNNKELIINETVPNRFSPKSPDKAHLNLHINSLELGDSAVYFCASSPNPGNSPLHFGNGTRLTVT.

This clonotype was detected only a few times. This chain connects TRBV18 to TRBJ1-1, with D perhaps matching TRBD1 (5 bases). Trimming left V 8 bases short and J 3 bases short, with 13 bases between. The CDR3 covers 13 residues. Germline V gene data show CDR1 as KGHSH and CDR2 as LQKENI. The CDR3 DNA is TGTGCCAGCACAGCGCCGGGGGACACTGAAGCTTTCTTT. As protein: CASTAPGDTEAFF.

CDR3 sequence reads: CASTPCFGPGELFF. The CDR3 nucleotides are TGTGCCAGCACCCCCTGTTTTGGCCCCGGGGAGCTGTTTTTT. The chain is built from TRBV6-2 or TRBV6-3 and TRBJ2-2; D is uncertain. CDR1 is MNHEY, CDR2 SVGEGT, per germline. The CDR3 totals 14 residues. Trimming removed 7 bases from V and 6 bases from J, with 15 bases in between.

In this sample, this clonotype turned up a few times. This sequence joins TRBV12-3 or TRBV12-4 and TRBJ2-7; D tentatively fits TRBD1 or TRBD2 (5 bases each). The CDR3 covers 16 residues. V shed 4 bases and J shed 0 bases, with 16 bases lying between them. In DNA, the CDR3 is TGTGCCAGCAGTTCGTCTTGGGGCCGGGGCTCCTACGAGCAGTACGTC. It is translated as CASSSSWGRGSYEQYV.

The V gene is TRBV14, the J gene TRBJ2-2; D call uncertain. V was trimmed by 1 base and J by 4 bases, leaving 7 bases between them. The germline gives CDR1 SGHDN, CDR2 FVKESK. This CDR3 is 14 amino acids long. CDR3 residues: CASSQVSGTGELFF. CDR3 sequence (DNA): TGTGCCAGCAGCCAAGTCTCGGGCACCGGGGAGCTGTTTTTT.

The chain uses TRBV12-3 or TRBV12-4 and TRBJ1-1; 10 positions match TRBD1. The CDR3 runs to 15 residues. V shed 5 bases and J 5 bases; nucleotides not matched to a gene: 8. CDR3 bases: TGTGCCAGCAGTCCCTGGACAGGGGGGAGGACTGAAGCTTTCTTT. This encodes CASSPWTGGRTEAFF.

This clonotype was counted between two and nine times. The chain is built from TRBV6-5 and TRBJ1-6, with a tentative D call TRBD1 (6 bases). Trimming pared 6 bases from V and 12 bases from J, leaving 18 bases between. CDR1 MNHEY and CDR2 SVGAGI come from the germline V gene. CDR3 length: 14 amino acids. CDR3 in DNA: TGTGCCAGCAGCCCAACAGGGACCGGGGTACCCCTCCACTTT. Translation gives CASSPTGTGVPLHF.

This clonotype was picked up a small number of times. The rearrangement joins TRBV18 to TRBJ2-5, with D maybe TRBD1 (6 bases). Trimming took 1 base from V and 5 from J, leaving 14 bases between them. Per germline, CDR1 KGHSH and CDR2 LQKENI. This CDR3 is 15 amino acids long. The CDR3, as DNA: TGTGCCAGCTCACCACGATCACAGGGTGCGGAGACCCAGTACTTC. Amino acid sequence: CASSPRSQGAETQYF.